Following are 2 T cell receptor beta chains from one sample sequenced in a study of T cell responses to AZD1222 COVID-19 vaccine. The repertoire was sequenced with immunoSEQ multiplex PCR; TCRdb's copy has only in-frame clones and lacks some. The sample contains approximately 180,000 clones, approximately 90% of which appear only once. The material was peripheral blood, obtained 28 days after the second AZD1222 dose. The receptors originated from an adult who received the AZD1222 COVID-19 vaccine.

The DNA of the CDR3 is TGTGCCAGCAGCATAGCCGGGACAGGGGGCAGAACTGAAGCTTTCTTT. It encodes CASSIAGTGGRTEAFF. This chain joins TRBV9 and TRBJ1-1, with 12 bases that match TRBD1. The germline CDR1 and CDR2 sequences are SGDLS and YYNGEE. The CDR3 is 16 residues long. V gave up 4 bases and J gave up 5 bases; unmatched junction bases: 9.

V gene TRBV29-1 combines with J gene TRBJ2-5, with a tentative D call TRBD1 (6 bases). Looked up from germline, CDR1 is SQVTM and CDR2 is ANQGSEA. The CDR3 length is 12 residues. The V end lost 6 bases, the J end lost 5 bases, and 13 bases lay between the germline ends. The CDR3 spells CSVPQGRETQYF. The CDR3 DNA follows: TGCAGCGTCCCACAGGGCCGGGAGACCCAGTACTTC.